The TCR beta chain under discussion was sequenced for a study of blood T cells in healthy people across ages. It was with a sample-barcoded 5' primer and a J-beta primer mix that a second PCR of about 7 to 12 cycles was run. Each CDR3 protein gets one entry after TCRdb re-called the 5' RACE reads with MiXCR. The sample contains over 450,000 distinct CDR3 sequences, 24% of which appear only once. Trimming took off 2 bases at V and 0 bases at J, with 11 bases between the two ends. The CDR3 extends over 17 amino acids. CDR1 and CDR2 from the germline V gene are MDHEN and SYDVKM. These same data were also listed under a study on T cells of mothers and their children.

This clonotype was sampled from a boy aged 10-17 years in good health. The chain joins TRBV28 to TRBJ1-6, with D unresolved. What was sequenced was blood. The CDR3 bases are TGTGCCAGCAGTTTAAGCGCGGCGAGCTCCTATAATTCACCCCTCCACTTT. Encoded protein: CASSLSAASSYNSPLHF.